This T cell receptor beta chain was sequenced in a study of molecular identifiers for immune sequencing clone quantification. Study conclusions and caveats: In naive cells, under 1% of molecules belonged to clones above 20 RNA copies, against over 97% in effector cells.

There are many counts of this clonotype. Its antigen is unknown. This CDR3 is built from 16 residues. Trimming shortened V by 0 bases and J by 4 bases, and 14 bases separated the two germline ends. Germline CDR1 is MGHRA and CDR2 is YSYEKL. TCRdb independently ran MiXCR on the PCR reads; one entry per CDR3 protein. The table lists roughly 71,000 distinct CDR3 sequences, approximately 18% of them singletons. The sequencing sample was made of naive CD8+ T cells from blood, with Jurkat cell RNA spiked in. This sample's subset: FACS-sorted CD8+CD4-CCR7+CD45RA+ naive T cells. The chain employs TRBV4-1 and TRBJ2-3; D is perhaps TRBD1 (5 bases). The receptor was derived from a human donor in good health. Some libraries in this study had Jurkat cell RNA spiked in. The CDR3 DNA reads as TGCGCCAGCAGCCAAGAAAACCCAGGGTTCTCAGATACGCAGTATTTT. Its protein product is CASSQENPGFSDTQYF.